The 20 T cell receptor beta chains below all came from one sample that was sequenced in a study of beta chain features in type 1 diabetes. Study observations and caveats: There was a moderate but significant shortening of TCRB CDR3s in all four CD4+ subsets of Type 1 diabetes patients.

Of the isolated RNA, all was reverse transcribed, and so the sequenced material was expressed TCRB transcripts. The method was immunoSEQ multiplex PCR; TCRdb's version includes in-frame clones alone and lacks a portion of them. Among a few hundred thousand clones, around a tenth were seen once, and the ten largest hold 0.45% to 0.65%. Which antigens these TCRs recognize remains unknown. Sequenced material: central memory CD4+ T cells from blood. These TCRs come from a man aged 25 to 40 with type 1 diabetes.

The chain is built from TRBV6-5 and TRBJ2-7; no definite D call. CDR1 is MNHEY and CDR2 is SVGAGI in the germline V gene. The CDR3 consists of 11 residues. The V end was cut by 7 bases, the J end by 3 bases, with 7 bases between. Here the CDR3 reads CASTNNYEQYF. In DNA, the CDR3 is TGTGCCAGCACCAACAACTACGAGCAGTACTTC.

The chain couples TRBV19 to TRBJ2-5; D might be TRBD2 (5 bases). V lost 3 bases to trimming and J lost 2 bases, with 7 bases between them. Germline values: CDR1 LNHDA, CDR2 SQIVND (reference sequence). CDR3 length: 13 amino acids. This CDR3 is CASSIVAQETQYF. CDR3 in DNA: TGTGCCAGTAGTATTGTAGCGCAAGAGACCCAGTACTTC.

The rearrangement joins TRBV7-8 to TRBJ2-7; perhaps TRBD1 as D (7 bases). This CDR3 has 16 amino acids. Germline lookup yields CDR1 SGHVS and CDR2 FQNEAQ. V lost 1 base and J lost 4, with 17 bases in between. This CDR3 reads CASSLGGTAISYEQYF. The CDR3 nucleotides read TGTGCCAGCAGCTTAGGCGGGACAGCTATCTCATACGAGCAGTACTTC.

The chain carries TRBV7-9 and TRBJ2-6; D perhaps matches TRBD2 (6 bases). Germline V gene data show CDR1 as SEHNR and CDR2 as FQNEAQ (reference sequence). V lost 5 bases, J lost 4 bases, and 15 bases lay in between. The CDR3 spans 16 residues. CDR3 coding DNA: TGTGCCAGCAGCCCACCCGGGGCGGGAGGGGCCAACGTCCTGACTTTC. Amino acids: CASSPPGAGGANVLTF.

This clone was found a few times. CDR3 loop: CASNNRDRGSYEQYF. In DNA, the CDR3 is TGTGCCTCTAACAACCGGGACAGGGGTTCCTACGAGCAGTACTTC. The chain combines TRBV30 with TRBJ2-7; 10 positions agree with TRBD1. In germline, CDR1 is GTSNPN, CDR2 SVGIG (reference sequence). The CDR3 consists of 15 residues. The junction had 10 bases not matched to a gene; V was cut back by 7 bases and J by 1 base.

This chain links TRBV5-6 with TRBJ1-2; the D is unclear. Trimming removed 3 bases from V and 2 bases from J, with 8 bases in between. The CDR3 contains 13 residues. CDR1 and CDR2 (germline): SGHDT, YYEEEE. The CDR3 is CASSSVSNYGYTF. For the CDR3, the DNA is TGTGCCAGCAGCTCCGTCTCCAACTATGGCTACACCTTC.

This clone was seen a handful of times. This chain joins TRBV15 and TRBJ2-3, with D hard to call. Trimming cost V 0 bases and J 1 base, with 11 bases left between them. The CDR3 runs to 16 residues. Looked up from germline, CDR1 is LNHNV and CDR2 is YYDKDF (reference sequence). The CDR3 DNA reads TGTGCCACCAGCAGAGATGGAAGGGCGGGCACAGATACGCAGTATTTT. Translating it yields CATSRDGRAGTDTQYF. Full variable domain (rest looked up from reference TRBV15 and TRBJ2-3): DAMVIQNPRYQVTQFGKPVTLSCSQTLNHNVMYWYQQKSSQAPKLLFHYYDKDFNNEADTPDNFQSRRPNTSFCFLDIRSPGLGDTAMYLCATSRDGRAGTDTQYFGPGTRLTVL.

This clone occurred a few times. The chain uses TRBV28 and TRBJ1-2, with D possibly matching TRBD1 (5 bases). Looked up from germline, CDR1 is MDHEN and CDR2 is SYDVKM. This CDR3 has 13 amino acids. Trimming pared 6 bases from V and 1 base from J, leaving 9 bases between. This chain's CDR3 is CASSPGLNYGYTF. The CDR3 region has the DNA TGTGCCAGCAGCCCGGGACTTAACTATGGCTACACCTTC.

In this sample, this clone turned up a few times. This rearrangement joins TRBV4-3 to TRBJ2-3, with D possibly being TRBD1 or TRBD2 (5 bases each). V was pared by 5 bases and J by 3 bases, with 15 bases between. The CDR3 spans 15 residues. Germline V gene lookup returns CDR1 LGHNA and CDR2 YSLEER. The CDR3 spells CASSGGSRETDTQYF. The CDR3 bases are TGCGCCAGCAGCGGCGGGTCCAGGGAAACAGATACGCAGTATTTT.

This clone was picked up a small number of times. The chain recombines TRBV7-9 with TRBJ2-1; 10 bases map to TRBD2. The CDR3 loop spans 16 amino acids. Germline values: CDR1 SEHNR, CDR2 FQNEAQ (reference sequence). With V trimmed by 2 bases and J by 2 bases, 3 bases remained unmatched. CDR3 amino acids: CASSLQSGRAYNEQFF. The CDR3 nucleotides read TGTGCCAGCAGCTTACAGAGCGGGAGGGCCTACAATGAGCAGTTCTTC.

This clone occurred many times. The CDR3 protein is CASSRDRGNYGYTF. CDR3 sequence (DNA): TGTGCCAGCAGTAGGGACAGGGGCAACTATGGCTACACCTTC. The V call is TRBV28, the J call TRBJ1-2; TRBD1 matches 10 bases. The length of the CDR3 is 14 residues. The V and J ends lost 5 bases and 2 bases, in that order; junction bases with no gene match: 2. Germline CDR1 reads MDHEN; CDR2 reads SYDVKM.

The CDR3 DNA sequence: TGCGCCAGCAGCTTGGAGCTGTCAGGCACCCGCGAGCAGTTCTTC. This sequence encodes CASSLELSGTREQFF. J is TRBJ2-1 and V is TRBV5-1; no firm D call. Trimming cost V 0 bases and J 10 bases, with 17 bases left between them. Germline V gene lookup returns CDR1 SGHRS and CDR2 YFSETQ. This CDR3 is 15 amino acids long.

The chain couples TRBV6-4 to TRBJ2-6, with 8 bases matching TRBD2. V trimming: 6 bases; J trimming: 0 bases; junction bases outside the gene matches: 10. Germline CDR1 is MRHNA and CDR2 is SNTAGT. CDR3 length equals 18 residues. Here the CDR3 reads CASSLSGRRPSGANVLTF. For the CDR3, the DNA is TGTGCCAGCAGCCTAAGCGGGAGAAGACCCTCTGGGGCCAACGTCCTGACTTTC.

This clone was counted a few times. V gene TRBV7-3 combines with J gene TRBJ2-3, with D uncertain. Germline V gene sequence: CDR1 SGHTA, CDR2 FQGTGA. The CDR3 sequence is 15 residues long. V was pared by 5 bases and J by 0 bases, with 12 bases between. CDR3 bases: TGTGCCAGCAGCCCCGTGGGCTCTAGCACAGATACGCAGTATTTT. Translation: CASSPVGSSTDTQYF. Together with reference TRBV7-3 and TRBJ2-3, the CDR3 gives the full variable domain: GAGVSQTPSNKVTEKGKYVELRCDPISGHTALYWYRQSLGQGPEFLIYFQGTGAADDSGLPNDRFFAVRPEGSVSTLKIQRTERGDSAVYLCASSPVGSSTDTQYFGPGTRLTVL.

This clone was seen more than once but under ten times. The V gene is TRBV11-2, the J gene TRBJ2-1; TRBD2 matches 10 bases. Germline CDR1 is SGHAT and CDR2 is FQNNGV. V shed 1 base and J 6 bases; nucleotides not matched to a gene: 9. CDR3 length: 17 amino acids. The CDR3 region is CASSLGGTSVTGNEQFF. As DNA, the CDR3 is TGTGCCAGCAGCTTAGGGGGGACTAGCGTAACGGGCAATGAGCAGTTCTTC. Combining the CDR3 with reference TRBV11-2 and TRBJ2-1 gives the whole variable domain EAGVAQSPRYKIIEKRQSVAFWCNPISGHATLYWYQQILGQGPKLLIQFQNNGVVDDSQLPKDRFSAERLKGVDSTLKIQPAKLEDSAVYLCASSLGGTSVTGNEQFFGPGTRLTVL.

The chain recombines TRBV27 with TRBJ2-2; D is tentatively TRBD1 or TRBD2 (5 bases each). This CDR3 region has 16 residues. Per germline, CDR1 MNHEY and CDR2 SMNVEV (reference sequence). With 6 bases removed from V and 0 bases from J, the gap between germline ends came to 14 bases. The CDR3 DNA reads as TGTGCCAGCAGGGACCCGGGACGGTCGAACACCGGGGAGCTGTTTTTT. Its translation is CASRDPGRSNTGELFF.

The V gene is TRBV2, the J gene TRBJ2-7, with 7 positions matching TRBD1. The CDR3 loop spans 14 amino acids. Germline loops: CDR1 SNHLY, CDR2 FYNNEI. The V gene end was trimmed by 5 bases and the J gene end by 3 bases; junction bases not matched to a gene: 7. The CDR3 protein is CASSSDRVFYEQYF. DNA of the CDR3: TGTGCCAGCAGTTCCGACAGGGTCTTCTACGAGCAGTACTTC.

The CDR3 spells CASSYGTSGGIDTQYF. CDR3 bases: TGCGCCAGCAGCTACGGGACTAGCGGGGGAATAGATACGCAGTATTTT. The chain uses TRBV5-1 and TRBJ2-3; 14 positions match TRBD2. The V segment lost 3 bases and the J segment 5 bases; nucleotides outside the gene matches: 5. CDR1 SGHRS and CDR2 YFSETQ come from the germline V gene. This CDR3 has 16 amino acids.

The rearrangement links TRBV10-3 to TRBJ1-5; the D gene is possibly TRBD1 (6 bases). With 11 bases removed from V and 1 base from J, the gap between germline ends came to 9 bases. CDR1 and CDR2 from the germline V gene are ENHRY and SYGVKD. The CDR3 runs 12 residues. This chain's CDR3 is CAAGASNQPQHF. For the CDR3, the DNA is TGTGCCGCAGGGGCAAGCAATCAGCCCCAGCATTTT.

A word on this clone: Other DNA sequences in this specimen translate into the identical CDR3. The chain joins TRBV7-2 to TRBJ2-2; D uncertain. Trimming stripped 3 bases from V and 2 bases from J, with 7 bases between. Germline V CDR1 and CDR2: SGHTA, FQGNSA. The CDR3 extends over 14 amino acids. CDR3 DNA sequence: TGTGCCAGCAGCTTTGGACCTAACACCGGGGAGCTGTTTTTT. Protein: CASSFGPNTGELFF.